The entry below gives a single TCR beta chain sequence along with its context. The antigen remains undetermined. This sample was included in a study of post-analysis software for immune sequencing data. Study details: Several disease courses (relapsing-remitting, secondary progressive and progressive-relapsing) of multiple sclerosis were included. Study-wide points: Patients with multiple sclerosis recorded significantly lower normalized Chao1 diversity than controls, the study found. Among 5 or 6 TRBV segments more frequent in patients than controls were TRBV5-6, TRBV5-1 and TRBV20-1.

The TCR beta cDNA libraries carried unique molecular identifiers. TCRdb ran MiXCR on the PCR reads and lists one entry per CDR3 protein. The table shows approximately 360,000 distinct CDR3 sequences, with around 33% occurring only once. Trimming took off 4 bases at V and 4 bases at J, with 9 bases between the two ends. CDR1 and CDR2 (germline): SGHKS, YYEKEE (reference sequence). The CDR3 length is 12 residues. Sequenced: blood. The chain has TRBV5-5 and TRBJ2-7; no clear D gene. This TCR was sampled from a girl aged 10-17 years with multiple sclerosis. Here the CDR3 DNA reads TGTGCCAGCAGCCCTGTGAGATACGAGCAGTACTTC. Translation: CASSPVRYEQYF.